This T cell receptor (beta chain) was sequenced for a study of radiotherapy plus CTLA-4 blockade in lung cancer. Across the whole study: Across the patients, objective responses occurred in 18%, and disease control in approximately 30%. Study results and limitations: Radiotherapy was combined with ipilimumab, and tumor-derived TCR clones then expanded in blood. It was early blood T cell clone dynamics, with interferon-beta, that reportedly best predicted response.

Profiled with immunoSEQ multiplex PCR; TCRdb holds only in-frame clones, not every one. The data show over 100,000 clones, around 84% seen once. The V gene lost 3 bases and the J gene lost 3 bases, with 14 bases spanning the gap. CDR1 MGHRA and CDR2 YSYEKL come from the germline V gene. This CDR3 contains 15 residues. For this clone: Its antigen is currently unknown.

The TCR was taken from a human donor with non-small cell lung cancer that progressed on radiotherapy plus ipilimumab. Some clones in this sample may be carry-over from other donors' samples. V usage is TRBV4-1 and J usage is TRBJ1-1, with D possibly TRBD1 on 6 matching bases. This material consisted of peripheral blood, taken from a patient treated with radiotherapy plus ipilimumab. The CDR3 spells CASSQQRGGYTEAFF. CDR3 sequence (DNA): TGCGCCAGCAGCCAGCAGAGGGGGGGGTACACTGAAGCTTTCTTT.